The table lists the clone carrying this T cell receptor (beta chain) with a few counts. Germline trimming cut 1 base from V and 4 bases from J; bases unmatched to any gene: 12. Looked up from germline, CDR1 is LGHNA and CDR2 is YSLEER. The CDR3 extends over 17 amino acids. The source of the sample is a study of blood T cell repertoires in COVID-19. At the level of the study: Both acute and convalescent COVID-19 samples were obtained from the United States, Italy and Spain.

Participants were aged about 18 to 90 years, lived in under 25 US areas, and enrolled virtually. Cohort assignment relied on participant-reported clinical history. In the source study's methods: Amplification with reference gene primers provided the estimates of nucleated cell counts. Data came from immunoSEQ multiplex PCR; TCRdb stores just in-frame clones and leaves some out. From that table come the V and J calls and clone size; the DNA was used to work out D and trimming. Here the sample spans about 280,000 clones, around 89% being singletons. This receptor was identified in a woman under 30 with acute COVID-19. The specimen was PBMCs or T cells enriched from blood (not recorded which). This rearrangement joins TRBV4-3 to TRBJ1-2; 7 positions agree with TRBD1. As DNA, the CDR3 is TGCGCCAGCAGCCAAGCGGCTGATGAGGGGGCAGTCTATGGCTACACCTTC. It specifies CASSQAADEGAVYGYTF.